This T cell receptor (beta chain) was documented in a study of metastatic and nonmetastatic thyroid tumors (dated by TCRdb to about 2020). Looking at the study overall: Repertoires from peripheral blood and from tumor or nodule tissue samples of malignant and benign thyroid patients were compared.

Of note for this clone: Its antigen is currently not known. No base-level quality is on record; no much larger clone is a single base apart.

Receptors were amplified or captured by PCR. The run used an Illumina HiSeq 4000. High-throughput sequencing was used to profile the TCR beta-chain CDR3 region of each patient. The study's processing was this. A classifier to discriminate distant-metastatic papillary thyroid cancer patients was built from CDR3 differences across clinicopathological groups. The Shannon index was used to measure repertoire diversity, and the Morisita-Horn index was used to measure how similar tumor and blood repertoires were. The public reads were run again by TCRdb, first through fastp at Q25 and then through MiXCR, and only productive beta chains were kept. The V and J calls and clone size are TCRdb's, not the authors'. The sample has 40,000 to 50,000 clones on record, about 12% of them singletons. Roughly 9% of the sample rests with the top ten. The CDR3 holds 13 amino acids from the cysteine to the phenylalanine. Solely the CDR3 DNA is kept, with 39 bases framed from the first base. The germline V gene specifies SGDLS as CDR1 and YYNGEE as CDR2. At the junction V is shortened by 4 bases and J by 8 bases; bases outside the gene matches: 5.

The study at large found these results: In both blood and tumor samples, TCR beta diversity was reported to be significantly higher in malignant tumors than in benign nodules.

No patient had received any treatment before thyroid surgery. The study retrospectively analysed patient clinical samples collected from about 2012 to 2018 using T-cell receptor beta sequencing. Sequenced input: blood. This sequence was found in a male donor with papillary thyroid cancer or a benign thyroid nodule (not recorded which). Some clones in this sample may be carry-over from other donors' samples. Recombination connected TRBV9 to TRBJ2-1, and TRBD2 aligns with 8 junction nucleotides. CDR3 region: CASSSGGPDEQFF. The nucleotides are TGTGCCAGCAGCTCGGGAGGGCCAGATGAGCAGTTCTTC.